The clone carrying this T cell receptor beta chain has more than one count but fewer than ten. Its target is unknown. The data were obtained in a study of T-cell memory formation after mild COVID-19. This CDR3 contains 15 residues. Deletions cut 1 base from V and 4 bases from J, with 11 bases between. Germline values: CDR1 SEHNR, CDR2 FQNEAQ (reference sequence). TCRdb called the 5' RACE reads again in MiXCR, with one record for every CDR3 protein. The table lists 560,000 or so distinct CDR3 sequences, 15% to 20% of them singletons. General observations from the study: Some clones that responded were present in memory (sampled pre-infection), which suggests cross-reactive memory joined. Clones which contracted sat mainly in CM and EM if CD4+, and in EMRA if CD8+. The authors left the SARS-CoV-2 specificity of second-wave clones peaking on day 37 unconfirmed.

The clonotype was recovered from an adult woman who had mild COVID-19 (a few samples of this study predate the infection). Cell type and time point are not known. The rearrangement uses TRBV7-9 and TRBJ1-5; D is undetermined. Material for sequencing was PBMCs or a T cell subset sorted from them (not recorded which). The CDR3 spells CASSLDGRINQPQHF. CDR3 DNA sequence: TGTGCCAGCAGCTTAGATGGCAGGATTAATCAGCCCCAGCATTTT. Together with reference TRBV7-9 and TRBJ1-5, the CDR3 gives the full variable domain: DTGVSQNPRHKITKRGQNVTFRCDPISEHNRLYWYRQTLGQGPEFLTYFQNEAQLEKSRLLSDRFSAERPKGSFSTLEIQRTEQGDSAMYLCASSLDGRINQPQHFGDGTRLSIL.